The T cell receptor (beta chain) under discussion was sequenced for a study of shared clonotypes between healthy human individuals. Germline CDR1 MDHEN, CDR2 SYDVKM. The length of the CDR3 is 14 residues. Trimming took 5 bases from V and 7 from J; bases not matched to a gene: 8. In this sample, this clone turned up once. Its target is not known. General study findings and limits: Memory subsets generally showed lower estimated richness than naive subsets.

Some clones are missing from TCRdb's copy, which holds only in-frame ones; the method was immunoSEQ multiplex PCR. This sample has about 1 million clones, with about three quarters found just once. This clonotype was obtained from a man in his late teens or twenties in good health. The rearrangement joins TRBV28 to TRBJ2-1; 7 nucleotides agree with TRBD1. The sample was memory CD4+ T cells sorted from blood. The subset denotes: CD45RA-negative fraction. Here the CDR3 reads CASSMLGGRNEQFF. For the CDR3, the DNA is TGTGCCAGCAGTATGCTAGGGGGCAGGAATGAGCAGTTCTTC.